The rows below give T cell receptor beta chains drawn from one sample of a study of T cell responses to AZD1222 COVID-19 vaccine. Using immunoSEQ multiplex PCR, the repertoire was profiled, and TCRdb retains in-frame clones only, with some absent. Of around 120,000 clones detected, more than 90% appear once; the ten largest clones hold around 1.2%. The sequencing used peripheral blood, collected on day 0 of AZD1222 vaccination. Source of these receptors: an adult in good health. The CDR3 runs from the conserved cysteine through the conserved F or W. A D gene is named only where the DNA matches it firmly. Only part of the rows carry a size: once, few, many, or a class if the clone is expanded.

D gene: .
V gene: TRBV6-5
J gene: TRBJ1-1
clone size: .
CDR3 protein: CASRGRENTEAFF
CDR3 DNA: TGTGCCAGCAGAGGACGGGAGAACACTGAAGCTTTCTTT

D gene: .
V gene: TRBV6-5
J gene: TRBJ2-7
clone size: .
CDR3 protein: CASSTGNAYEQYF
CDR3 DNA: TGTGCCAGCAGTACAGGTAATGCCTACGAGCAGTACTTC

D gene: .
V gene: TRBV5-4
J gene: TRBJ2-5
clone size: .
CDR3 protein: CASTGLDQETQYF
CDR3 DNA: TGTGCCAGCACGGGGCTGGACCAAGAGACCCAGTACTTC

D gene: .
V gene: TRBV28
J gene: TRBJ1-2
clone size: .
CDR3 protein: CASSLESRNNGYTF
CDR3 DNA: TGTGCCAGCAGTTTAGAGAGTAGGAATAATGGCTACACCTTC

D gene: TRBD2
V gene: TRBV10-1
J gene: TRBJ2-7
clone size: .
CDR3 protein: CASSGLLAGTYEQYF
CDR3 DNA: TGCGCCAGCAGTGGCCTCCTAGCGGGAACCTACGAGCAGTACTTC

D gene: TRBD2
V gene: TRBV27
J gene: TRBJ2-7
clone size: .
CDR3 protein: CASSFSAGVGEQYF
CDR3 DNA: TGTGCCAGCAGTTTCTCGGCGGGAGTGGGCGAGCAGTACTTC

D gene: .
V gene: TRBV9
J gene: TRBJ2-2
clone size: few
CDR3 protein: CASSARGLPKSTGELFF
CDR3 DNA: TGTGCCAGCAGCGCGAGAGGGCTTCCGAAAAGCACCGGGGAGCTGTTTTTT

D gene: TRBD2
V gene: TRBV4-3
J gene: TRBJ2-2
clone size: .
CDR3 protein: CASSHSTLAGANTGELFF
CDR3 DNA: TGCGCCAGCAGCCACTCAACCCTAGCGGGAGCGAACACCGGGGAGCTGTTTTTT

D gene: TRBD1
V gene: TRBV7-2
J gene: TRBJ2-2
clone size: .
CDR3 protein: CASSGTGAGELFF
CDR3 DNA: TGTGCCAGCAGCGGTACAGGGGCCGGGGAGCTGTTTTTT

D gene: TRBD1
V gene: TRBV30
J gene: TRBJ1-5
clone size: .
CDR3 protein: CAWSTRGLGQPQHF
CDR3 DNA: TGTGCCTGGAGTACCAGGGGGCTTGGACAGCCCCAGCATTTT

D gene: .
V gene: TRBV5-4
J gene: TRBJ2-7
clone size: .
CDR3 protein: CASSIDTGPQYF
CDR3 DNA: TGTGCCAGCAGCATTGACACGGGACCTCAGTACTTC

D gene: .
V gene: TRBV5-4
J gene: TRBJ2-2
clone size: once
CDR3 protein: CASSLISGTGELFF
CDR3 DNA: TGTGCCAGCAGCTTGATCTCCGGTACCGGGGAGCTGTTTTTT

D gene: TRBD1
V gene: TRBV7-9
J gene: TRBJ1-1
clone size: .
CDR3 protein: CASSSPGTGPEAFF
CDR3 DNA: TGTGCCAGCAGCTCACCCGGGACAGGGCCTGAAGCTTTCTTT

D gene: TRBD1
V gene: TRBV19
J gene: TRBJ1-2
clone size: .
CDR3 protein: CASSTNRDRGPYGYTF
CDR3 DNA: TGTGCCAGTAGTACAAACCGGGACAGGGGTCCCTATGGCTACACCTTC

D gene: .
V gene: TRBV11-1
J gene: TRBJ2-2
clone size: .
CDR3 protein: CASSSRNRKNTGELFF
CDR3 DNA: TGTGCCAGCAGCTCCCGGAACAGGAAAAACACCGGGGAGCTGTTTTTT

D gene: TRBD1
V gene: TRBV29-1
J gene: TRBJ1-2
clone size: .
CDR3 protein: CSGGQGGLYGYTF
CDR3 DNA: TGCAGCGGTGGACAGGGGGGACTCTATGGCTACACCTTC

D gene: .
V gene: TRBV7-9
J gene: TRBJ1-4
clone size: .
CDR3 protein: CASSRSMGRANEKLFF
CDR3 DNA: TGTGCCAGCAGCAGAAGTATGGGGAGGGCTAATGAAAAACTGTTTTTT

D gene: .
V gene: TRBV6-5
J gene: TRBJ1-2
clone size: .
CDR3 protein: CASSYDGLNYGYTF
CDR3 DNA: TGTGCCAGCAGTTACGACGGGCTCAACTATGGCTACACCTTC

D gene: .
V gene: TRBV24-1
J gene: TRBJ1-1
clone size: .
CDR3 protein: CATSDMTGDVVAFF
CDR3 DNA: TGTGCCACCAGTGATATGACAGGAGACGTCGTGGCTTTCTTT

D gene: TRBD1
V gene: TRBV19
J gene: TRBJ1-1
clone size: .
CDR3 protein: CASSPGQGDTEAFF
CDR3 DNA: TGTGCCAGTAGTCCGGGACAGGGGGACACTGAAGCTTTCTTT

D gene: .
V gene: TRBV3-1/TRBV3-2
J gene: TRBJ2-2
clone size: once
CDR3 protein: CASSQGAGLYGELFF
CDR3 DNA: TGTGCCAGCAGCCAAGGTGCAGGACTTTACGGGGAGCTGTTTTTT

D gene: .
V gene: TRBV19
J gene: TRBJ2-2
clone size: .
CDR3 protein: CASSLGRTGELFF
CDR3 DNA: TGTGCCAGTAGTCTAGGACGCACCGGGGAGCTGTTTTTT

D gene: TRBD1
V gene: TRBV6-6
J gene: TRBJ1-2
clone size: .
CDR3 protein: CASNLDRVAGYTF
CDR3 DNA: TGTGCCAGCAATTTAGACAGGGTAGCTGGCTACACCTTC

D gene: .
V gene: TRBV11-2
J gene: TRBJ1-4
clone size: .
CDR3 protein: CASSLAPRGSEKLFF
CDR3 DNA: TGTGCCAGCAGCTTAGCCCCGAGGGGCAGTGAAAAACTGTTTTTT

D gene: .
V gene: TRBV4-1
J gene: TRBJ1-4
clone size: .
CDR3 protein: CASSQQDVGEKLFF
CDR3 DNA: TGCGCCAGCAGCCAACAAGATGTAGGAGAAAAACTGTTTTTT

D gene: .
V gene: TRBV7-9
J gene: TRBJ2-5
clone size: .
CDR3 protein: CASSLRRDTETQYF
CDR3 DNA: TGTGCCAGCAGCTTAAGAAGGGATACTGAGACCCAGTACTTC

D gene: .
V gene: TRBV12-3/TRBV12-4
J gene: TRBJ2-7
clone size: few
CDR3 protein: CASSPNYEQYF
CDR3 DNA: TGTGCCAGCAGCCCTAACTACGAGCAGTACTTC

D gene: TRBD1
V gene: TRBV12-3/TRBV12-4
J gene: TRBJ2-3
clone size: .
CDR3 protein: CASSPRDRSTQYF
CDR3 DNA: TGTGCCAGCAGTCCAAGGGACAGATCCACGCAGTATTTT

D gene: .
V gene: TRBV7-2
J gene: TRBJ1-4
clone size: .
CDR3 protein: CASSLDATNEKLFF
CDR3 DNA: TGTGCCAGCAGCTTAGATGCAACTAATGAAAAACTGTTTTTT

D gene: .
V gene: TRBV7-9
J gene: TRBJ1-2
clone size: .
CDR3 protein: CASSPDIYGYTF
CDR3 DNA: TGTGCCAGCAGCCCCGACATCTATGGCTACACCTTC

D gene: TRBD2
V gene: TRBV19
J gene: TRBJ2-3
clone size: .
CDR3 protein: CASSAASGGLDTQYF
CDR3 DNA: TGTGCCAGTAGTGCCGCTAGCGGGGGATTAGATACGCAGTATTTT

D gene: .
V gene: TRBV5-4
J gene: TRBJ2-5
clone size: .
CDR3 protein: CASSLMAQETQYF
CDR3 DNA: TGTGCCAGCAGCTTGATGGCCCAGGAGACCCAGTACTTC

D gene: TRBD1
V gene: TRBV3-1/TRBV3-2
J gene: TRBJ1-5
clone size: .
CDR3 protein: CASSSRPGGVQPQHF
CDR3 DNA: TGTGCCAGCAGCTCCCGTCCAGGGGGCGTTCAGCCCCAGCATTTT

D gene: .
V gene: TRBV7-9
J gene: TRBJ1-1
clone size: .
CDR3 protein: CASSLAAGAHGEAFF
CDR3 DNA: TGTGCCAGCAGCTTAGCGGCAGGGGCGCATGGTGAAGCTTTCTTT

D gene: .
V gene: TRBV12-3/TRBV12-4
J gene: TRBJ1-4
clone size: .
CDR3 protein: CASHPAGWEKLFF
CDR3 DNA: TGTGCCAGCCACCCGGCGGGGTGGGAAAAACTGTTTTTT